The present entry profiles one TCR beta chain with its context. Its antigen remains unidentified. One base away there is no much larger clone; base qualities are not given. The data derive from a study of blood T cell repertoires in COVID-19 (dated by TCRdb to about 2020). About the full investigation: The collaborator samples originated in the United States, Italy and Spain and spanned the acute and convalescent phases of COVID-19. The dataset comprised deeply sampled blood TCRbeta repertoires from subjects exposed to, actively infected with, or recovered from COVID-19. The prospective study material was composed of cDNA or gDNA derived from T cells, B-cell-depleted T cells, or PBMCs. The sample metadata nearly always contained a de-identified subject ID, COVID-19 status, age in years and sex. Samples came from the ongoing ImmuneRACE study (first 160 participants) plus 1,254 subjects from 6 global collaborators. Where available, HLA class I and class II types were obtained from metadata supplied by the sample provider rather than from assay-based typing. The repertoires were released in a freely available public database meant as a resource for research on the immune response to SARS-CoV-2. Results the study describes overall, beyond this receptor: Clinical and demographic metadata were provided uncurated, with the amount varying by source and participant.

Whole blood was collected in K2EDTA tubes by collaborating institutions according to the institutions' own protocols. For TCRbeta analysis, collaborators shipped samples in one of three forms: frozen whole blood, isolated PBMCs, or DNA extracted from either of those sample types. The immunoSEQ Assay, a bias-controlled multiplex PCR, was used to amplify TCRbeta CDR3 regions from genomic DNA. The authors' analysis ran thus. The number of nucleated cells in each sample was estimated from the amplification of reference gene primers within the assay. Sequence reads were collapsed and filtered to measure the absolute abundance of every unique TCRbeta CDR3 rearrangement. For each sample, productive Simpson clonality was calculated by taking the square root of Simpson's diversity index across productive rearrangements. Not all clones reach the TCRdb copy of this immuneACCESS table, which keeps in-frame sequences only. Checked studies attribute under half of the gap to unresolved V genes and leave the rest unexplained. Clone size and V and J calls were adopted from that table, with D and trimming inferred from the DNA. The sample yields approximately 210,000 clones; 92% were counted once. More than 0.95% of the sample comes from the top ten.

The germline V gene encodes CDR1 SGHTA and CDR2 FQGTGA. Relative to germline, V is missing 2 bases and J is missing 6 bases, with 9 bases of the junction outside any gene match. The CDR3 starts with the cysteine, ends with the phenylalanine, and has 16 residues. Only the CDR3 DNA stays, 48 bases, in frame from base 1. Sequenced: peripheral blood. The sequence links TRBV7-3 to TRBJ2-1; 8 of the junction bases match TRBD2. The sequence was obtained from a man under 40 with acute or convalescent COVID-19. The CDR3 protein sequence reads: CASSLGPAGGGNEQFF. Here is the DNA: TGTGCCAGCAGCTTAGGCCCGGCGGGAGGAGGCAATGAGCAGTTCTTC.